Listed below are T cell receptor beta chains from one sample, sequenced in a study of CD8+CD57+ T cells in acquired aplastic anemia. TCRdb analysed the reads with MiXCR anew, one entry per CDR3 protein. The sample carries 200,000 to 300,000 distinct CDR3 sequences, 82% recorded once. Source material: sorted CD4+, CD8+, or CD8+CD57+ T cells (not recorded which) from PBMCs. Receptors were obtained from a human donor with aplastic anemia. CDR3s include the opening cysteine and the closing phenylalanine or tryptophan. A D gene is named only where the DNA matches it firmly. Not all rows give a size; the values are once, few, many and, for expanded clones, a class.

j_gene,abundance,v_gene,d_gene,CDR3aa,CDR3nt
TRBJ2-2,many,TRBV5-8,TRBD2,CASSNSGTGAGELFF,TGTGCCAGCAGCAATAGCGGGACTGGCGCCGGGGAGCTGTTTTTT
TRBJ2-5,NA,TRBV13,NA,CASSLRDGTKDYQYF,TGTGCCAGCAGCTTACGCGACGGGACAAAGGACTACCAGTACTTC
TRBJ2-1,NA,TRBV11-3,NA,CASSLVGTPNNEQFF,TGTGCCAGCAGCTTGGTGGGCACACCGAACAATGAGCAGTTCTTC
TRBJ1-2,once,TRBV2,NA,CASGDGGYGYTF,TGTGCCAGCGGGGACGGGGGCTATGGCTACACCTTC
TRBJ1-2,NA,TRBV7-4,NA,CASSSTGTSGIHDTF,TGTGCCAGCAGCTCGACGGGGACTAGCGGGATCCATGACACCTTC
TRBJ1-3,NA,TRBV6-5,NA,CASDQWDIYF,TGTGCCAGCGATCAGTGGGACATATATTTT
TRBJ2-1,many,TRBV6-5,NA,CASSYGGNEQFF,TGTGCCAGCAGTTACGGGGGAAATGAGCAGTTCTTC
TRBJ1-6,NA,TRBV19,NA,CASSTSWTAGGEGGYNSPLHF,TGTGCCAGTAGTACCTCGTGGACGGCTGGCGGGGAGGGCGGCTATAATTCACCCCTCCACTTT
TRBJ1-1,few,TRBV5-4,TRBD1,CASSFTSGQGGNTEAFF,TGTGCCAGCAGCTTTACTAGCGGACAGGGAGGAAACACTGAAGCTTTCTTT
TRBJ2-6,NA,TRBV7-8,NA,CASSLAGGPDAHYLTF,TGTGCCAGCAGCTTAGCGGGAGGTCCCGATGCCCACTATCTGACTTTC
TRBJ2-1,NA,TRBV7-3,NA,CASRGGGIPEQFF,TGTGCCAGCAGAGGTGGGGGGATCCCCGAGCAGTTCTTC
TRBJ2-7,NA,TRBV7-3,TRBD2,CASSLPKRGYYNEYF,TGTGCCAGCAGCTTACCGAAGCGGGGGTACTACAATGAGTACTTC
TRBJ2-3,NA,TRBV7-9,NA,CAGQVQGEAQVYCF,TGTGCCGGACAGGTACAAGGGGAGGCCCAGGTCTACTGTTTT
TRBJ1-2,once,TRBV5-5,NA,CASSSPVGTDGYTF,TGTGCCAGCAGCTCCCCGGTGGGTACAGATGGCTACACCTTC
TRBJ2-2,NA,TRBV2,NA,CASSVAPGGLFF,TGTGCCAGCAGCGTAGCACCCGGGGGGCTGTTTTTT
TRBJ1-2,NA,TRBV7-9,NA,CASSFERNGGVDEYTF,TGTGCCAGCAGCTTTGAGAGGAACGGGGGCGTAGATGAGTACACCTTC
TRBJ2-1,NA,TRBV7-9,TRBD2,CASSLWASGGTEQFF,TGTGCCAGCAGCTTATGGGCTAGCGGGGGTACTGAGCAGTTCTTC
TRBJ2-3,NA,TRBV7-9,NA,CASSLAGETDEQYF,TGTGCCAGCAGCTTGGCAGGGGAAACCGACGAGCAGTACTTT
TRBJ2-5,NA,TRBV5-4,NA,CASSSNDTWGETQYF,TGTGCCAGCAGCTCCAACGACACTTGGGGAGAGACCCAGTACTTC
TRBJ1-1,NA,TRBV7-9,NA,CASRIGGAEAFF,TGTGCCAGCAGAATAGGAGGCGCTGAAGCTTTCTTT
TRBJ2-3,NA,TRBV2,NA,CASGDGCTETQFF,TGTGCCAGCGGGGACGGGTGCACAGAGACGCAGTTTTTT
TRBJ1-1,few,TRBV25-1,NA,CASSEWGRVDTEAFF,TGTGCCAGCAGTGAATGGGGTAGGGTAGACACTGAAGCTTTCTTT
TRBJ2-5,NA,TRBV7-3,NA,CASSIAPTEEPHYF,TGTGCCAGCAGCATAGCCCCCACAGAAGAGCCCCATTACTTC
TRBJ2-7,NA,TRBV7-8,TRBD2,CASSVAGRPDTQYYF,TGTGCCAGCAGTGTAGCGGGACGCCCCGATACGCAGTATTACTTC
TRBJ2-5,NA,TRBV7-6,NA,CASSSAPTEAQTQYF,TGTGCCAGCAGTTCAGCCCCCACAGAGGCGCAGACCCAGTACTTC
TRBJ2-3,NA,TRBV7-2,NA,CASSLVGGPQQYGF,TGTGCCAGCAGCCTTGTGGGGGGTCCCCAGCAGTATGGTTTT
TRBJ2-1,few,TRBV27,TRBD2,CASSPKGLAGSLSF,TGTGCCAGCAGTCCGAAGGGACTAGCGGGAAGTCTGTCCTTC
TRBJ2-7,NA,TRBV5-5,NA,CASSLTRNEQYF,TGTGCCAGCAGTTTAACCAGGAACGAGCAGTACTTC
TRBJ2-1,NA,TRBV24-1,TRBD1,CATSEYGQGGEQFF,TGTGCCACCAGTGAATATGGACAGGGTGGCGAGCAGTTCTTC
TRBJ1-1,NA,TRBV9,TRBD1,CASSDGQGASEKPFF,TGTGCCAGCAGCGACGGACAGGGGGCGAGTGAAAAACCTTTCTTT
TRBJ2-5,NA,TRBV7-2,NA,CASSETGVPETQYF,TGTGCCAGCAGCGAGACGGGCGTTCCCGAGACGCAGTATTTC
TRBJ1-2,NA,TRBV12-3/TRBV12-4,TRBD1,CATSDWTGSFGYTF,TGTGCCACCAGTGATTGGACAGGGAGCTTCGGCTACACCTTC
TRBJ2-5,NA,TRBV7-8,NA,CASSLEAAVQETQYF,TGTGCCAGCAGCTTAGAGGCGGCAGTCCAAGAGACCCAGTACTTC
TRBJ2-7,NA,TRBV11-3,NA,CASSLDLKDEQYF,TGTGCCAGCAGCTTAGATCTAAAAGACGAGCAGTACTTC
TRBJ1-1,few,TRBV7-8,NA,CASSLAGGPDTPYAFF,TGTGCCAGCAGCTTAGCGGGCGGTCCCGATACGCCGTATGCTTTCTTT
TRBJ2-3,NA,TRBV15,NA,CATSPTGTQYF,TGTGCCACCAGCCCCACAGGGACGCAGTATTTT
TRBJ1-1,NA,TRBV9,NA,CASSVPPTGHEEAFF,TGTGCCAGCAGCGTACCCCCCACAGGGCACGAAGAAGCTTTCTTT